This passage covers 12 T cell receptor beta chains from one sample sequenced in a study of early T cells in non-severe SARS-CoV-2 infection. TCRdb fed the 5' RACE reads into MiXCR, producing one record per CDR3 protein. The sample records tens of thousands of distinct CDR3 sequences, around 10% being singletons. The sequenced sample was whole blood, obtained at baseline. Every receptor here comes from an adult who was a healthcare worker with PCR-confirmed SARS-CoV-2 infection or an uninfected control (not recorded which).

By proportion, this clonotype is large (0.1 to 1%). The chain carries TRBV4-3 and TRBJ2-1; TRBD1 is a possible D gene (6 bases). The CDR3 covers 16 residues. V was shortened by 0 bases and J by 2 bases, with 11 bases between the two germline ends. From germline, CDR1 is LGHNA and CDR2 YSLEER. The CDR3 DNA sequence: TGCGCCAGCAGCCAAGAGGGACAAAATCCCTACAATGAGCAGTTCTTC. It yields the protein CASSQEGQNPYNEQFF.

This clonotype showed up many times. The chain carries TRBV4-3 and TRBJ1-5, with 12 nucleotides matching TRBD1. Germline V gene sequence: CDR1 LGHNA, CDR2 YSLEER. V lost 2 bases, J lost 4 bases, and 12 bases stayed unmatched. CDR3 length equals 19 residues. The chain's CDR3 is CASSQQLIRGQGANQPQHF. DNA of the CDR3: TGCGCCAGCAGCCAACAACTCATTCGGGGACAGGGGGCAAATCAGCCCCAGCATTTT.

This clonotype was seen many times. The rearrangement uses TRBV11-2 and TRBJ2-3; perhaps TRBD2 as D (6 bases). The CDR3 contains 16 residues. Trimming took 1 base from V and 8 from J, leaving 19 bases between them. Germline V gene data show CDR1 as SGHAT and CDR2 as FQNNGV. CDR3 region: CASSLAVPPRGGTQYF. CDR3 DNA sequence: TGTGCCAGCAGCTTAGCTGTTCCCCCGCGGGGAGGTACGCAGTATTTT.

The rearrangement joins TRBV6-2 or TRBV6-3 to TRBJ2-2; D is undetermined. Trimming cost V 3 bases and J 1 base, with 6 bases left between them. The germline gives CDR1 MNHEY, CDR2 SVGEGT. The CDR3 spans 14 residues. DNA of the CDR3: TGTGCCAGCAGTTATTCAGGGAACACCGGGGAGCTGTTTTTT. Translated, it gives CASSYSGNTGELFF.

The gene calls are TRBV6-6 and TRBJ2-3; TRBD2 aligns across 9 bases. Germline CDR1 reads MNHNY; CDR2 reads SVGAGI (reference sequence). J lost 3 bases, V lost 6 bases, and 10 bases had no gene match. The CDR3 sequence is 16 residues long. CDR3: CASRVVSGRETDTQYF. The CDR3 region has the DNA TGTGCCAGCAGAGTTGTTAGCGGGAGAGAAACAGATACGCAGTATTTT.

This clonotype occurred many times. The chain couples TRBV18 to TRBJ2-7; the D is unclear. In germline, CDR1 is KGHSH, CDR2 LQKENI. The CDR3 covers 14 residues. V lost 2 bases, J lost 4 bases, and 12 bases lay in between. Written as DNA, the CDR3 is TGTGCCAGCTCACCAAAAATGGGCAGATACGAGCAGTACTTC. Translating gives CASSPKMGRYEQYF.

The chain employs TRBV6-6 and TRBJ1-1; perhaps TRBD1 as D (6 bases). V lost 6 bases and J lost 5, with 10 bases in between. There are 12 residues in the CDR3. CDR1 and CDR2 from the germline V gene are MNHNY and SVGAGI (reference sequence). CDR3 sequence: CASSTGRTEAFF. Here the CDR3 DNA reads TGTGCCAGCAGCACAGGGAGGACTGAAGCTTTCTTT.

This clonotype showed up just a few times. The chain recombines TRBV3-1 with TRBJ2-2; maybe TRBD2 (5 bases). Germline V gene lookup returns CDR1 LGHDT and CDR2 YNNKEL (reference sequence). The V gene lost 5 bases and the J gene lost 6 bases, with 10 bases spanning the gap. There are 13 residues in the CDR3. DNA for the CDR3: TGTGCCAGCAGCAATCGGGGAGCCGGGGAGCTGTTTTTT. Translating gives CASSNRGAGELFF.

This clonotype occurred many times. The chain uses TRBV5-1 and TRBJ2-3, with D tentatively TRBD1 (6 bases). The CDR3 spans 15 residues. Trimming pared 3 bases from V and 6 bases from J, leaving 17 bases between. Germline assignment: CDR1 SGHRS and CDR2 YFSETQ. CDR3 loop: CASSWMDSDRDTQYF. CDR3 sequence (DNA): TGCGCCAGCAGCTGGATGGACAGTGATAGGGATACGCAGTATTTT.

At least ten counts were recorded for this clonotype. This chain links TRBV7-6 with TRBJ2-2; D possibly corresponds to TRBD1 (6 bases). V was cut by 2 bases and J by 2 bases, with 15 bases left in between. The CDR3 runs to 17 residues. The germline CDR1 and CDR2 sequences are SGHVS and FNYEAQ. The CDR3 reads CASSLQGGQSNTGELFF. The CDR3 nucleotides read TGTGCCAGCAGCTTACAGGGCGGACAGTCTAACACCGGGGAGCTGTTTTTT.

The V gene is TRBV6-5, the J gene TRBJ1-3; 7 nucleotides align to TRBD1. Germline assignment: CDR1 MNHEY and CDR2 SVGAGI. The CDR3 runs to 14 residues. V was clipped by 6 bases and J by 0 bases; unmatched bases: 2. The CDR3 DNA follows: TGTGCCAGCAGAGCAGGGGGCTCTGGAAACACCATATATTTT. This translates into CASRAGGSGNTIYF.

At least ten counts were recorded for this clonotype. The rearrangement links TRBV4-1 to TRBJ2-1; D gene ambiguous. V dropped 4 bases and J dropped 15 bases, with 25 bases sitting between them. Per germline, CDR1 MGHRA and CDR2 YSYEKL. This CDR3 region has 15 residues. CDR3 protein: CASSPRFVTQSRPFF. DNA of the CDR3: TGCGCCAGCAGCCCCCGGTTTGTCACTCAGTCACGGCCGTTCTTC.